The entry below describes one TCR beta chain. This sample was taken from a study of blood T cell repertoires in COVID-19. The wider study: Acute and convalescent COVID-19 specimens originated in the United States, Italy and Spain. T cells, B-cell-depleted T cells, or PBMCs provided the cDNA or gDNA that served as material.

The assay was immunoSEQ multiplex PCR, and TCRdb's table has in-frame clones only and misses some. This table holds approximately 110,000 clones, more than 70% found once. Patients of the Seattle cohort, enrolled during active infection, were followed longitudinally. The germline V gene has CDR1 SGHTA and CDR2 FQGTGA. CDR3 length equals 15 residues. With V trimmed by 1 base and J by 6 bases, 5 bases remained unmatched. This sequence was found in a woman aged 60-75 years with COVID-19, enrolled during active disease. Source material: peripheral blood. V gene TRBV7-3 combines with J gene TRBJ2-3; TRBD2 aligns across 9 bases. In DNA, the CDR3 is TGTGCCAGCAGCTTAAAAAGCGGGGGGCCGGATACGCAGTATTTT. It codes for CASSLKSGGPDTQYF.